These 9 T cell receptor beta chains originate from one sample sequenced in a study of early stage breast cancer tumors. Assay: immunoSEQ multiplex PCR; the TCRdb copy retains only in-frame clones and omits some. The data hold fewer than 30,000 clones, with 75% to 85% observed a single time. The specimen sequenced was blood. These receptors came from a person in their sixties with breast cancer.

This clone was picked up one time. The chain is built from TRBV19 and TRBJ2-2; the D gene is possibly TRBD1 (5 bases). The V end lost 5 bases, the J end lost 4 bases, and 11 bases lay between the germline ends. The germline V gene encodes CDR1 LNHDA and CDR2 SQIVND (reference sequence). There are 14 residues in the CDR3. The CDR3 region has the DNA TGTGCCAGTAGTCGAAGGGGTCGCACCGGGGAGCTGTTTTTT. Translated, it gives CASSRRGRTGELFF.

This chain connects TRBV6-5 to TRBJ2-7, with TRBD1 as a possible D gene (6 bases). The CDR3 runs 11 residues. V shed 6 bases and J shed 6 bases, with 9 bases lying between them. Per the germline V gene, CDR1 is MNHEY and CDR2 is SVGAGI. CDR3 amino acids: CASRQTGEQYF. As DNA, the CDR3 is TGTGCCAGCAGGCAGACAGGCGAGCAGTACTTC.

The chain uses TRBV7-2 and TRBJ1-2; D might be TRBD1 (6 bases). V gave up 2 bases and J gave up 6 bases, with 16 bases separating them. CDR3 length equals 15 residues. The germline CDR1 and CDR2 sequences are SGHTA and FQGNSA. CDR3: CASSLRGGKVDGYTF. CDR3 bases: TGTGCCAGCAGCTTAAGGGGGGGTAAGGTCGATGGCTACACCTTC.

The chain carries TRBV18 and TRBJ2-1; 9 nucleotides match TRBD2. J lost 1 base, V lost 0 bases, and 4 bases had no gene match. The V gene's germline CDR1 is KGHSH and CDR2 LQKENI. This CDR3 comprises 17 residues. The CDR3 coding sequence is TGTGCCAGCTCACCACCGGAACTAGCGGGTTCCTACAATGAGCAGTTCTTC. The encoded protein is CASSPPELAGSYNEQFF.

This clone was counted once. The rearrangement joins TRBV2 to TRBJ2-5; D is possibly TRBD1 (6 bases). The CDR3 runs 14 residues. Trimming took off 6 bases at V and 3 bases at J, with 14 bases between the two ends. Per the germline V gene, CDR1 is SNHLY and CDR2 is FYNNEI. The CDR3 spells CASSRDGQKETQYF. The CDR3 bases are TGTGCCAGCAGCCGGGATGGACAGAAAGAGACCCAGTACTTC.

V is TRBV9 and J is TRBJ2-5; 8 bases agree with TRBD2. CDR3 length: 15 residues. Trimming took 0 bases from V and 2 from J; bases not matched to a gene: 3. Per the germline V gene, CDR1 is SGDLS and CDR2 is YYNGEE. Here the CDR3 DNA reads TGTGCCAGCAGCGTAGCGGGAGGGAGGCAAGAGACCCAGTACTTC. Its translation: CASSVAGGRQETQYF.

This clone was recorded only once. This rearrangement joins TRBV27 to TRBJ2-7, with D perhaps matching TRBD2 (6 bases). The V gene's germline CDR1 is MNHEY and CDR2 SMNVEV (reference sequence). This CDR3 has 13 amino acids. V was clipped by 6 bases and J by 2 bases, with 11 bases between them. The chain's CDR3 is CASRYGRTYEQYF. CDR3 coding DNA: TGTGCCAGCAGATACGGGAGAACCTACGAGCAGTACTTC.

The J gene is TRBJ2-2, the V gene TRBV18, with D maybe TRBD2 (5 bases). There are 15 residues in the CDR3. Trimming cost V 3 bases and J 3 bases, with 11 bases left between them. The germline V gene encodes CDR1 KGHSH and CDR2 LQKENI. CDR3 sequence: CASSPGAWDTGELFF. The CDR3 DNA reads TGTGCCAGCTCACCGGGAGCATGGGACACCGGGGAGCTGTTTTTT.

The V call is TRBV7-2, the J call TRBJ2-5, with unresolved D. CDR1 and CDR2 from the germline V gene are SGHTA and FQGNSA. The CDR3 is 15 amino acids. Trimming removed 5 bases at V and 4 bases at J, with 17 bases between. CDR3 coding DNA: TGTGCCAGCAGCCAGCCGACTGGTCTGGGAGAGACCCAGTACTTC. Translating it yields CASSQPTGLGETQYF.